This T cell receptor (beta chain) was recovered during a study of OX40 agonist ivuxolimab in advanced cancers. Concerning this clone: The antigen remains unidentified.

General observations from the study: Researchers report that CD8+ T cells had, on average, more expanded clones than CD4+.

The CDR3 is 15 residues long. The V gene's germline CDR1 is MNHEY and CDR2 SVGAGI. The V gene lost 3 bases and the J gene lost 4 bases, with 14 bases spanning the gap. Repertoires were generated with immunoSEQ multiplex PCR, while TCRdb's copy carries only in-frame clones and drops some. The repertoire holds approximately 90,000 clones, 70% to 90% seen once, with around 0.85% in the top ten. Samples were taken at baseline and on day 1 of cycles 4 and 7. V is TRBV6-5 and J is TRBJ2-3, with D perhaps matching TRBD2 (5 bases). The source was CD4+ or CD8+ T cells sorted from blood, collected in a trial of the OX40 agonist ivuxolimab. The clonotype comes from an adult with an advanced solid tumor such as melanoma, head and neck, liver or kidney cancer. As DNA, the CDR3 is TGTGCCAGCAGTTATCGGGGAATCGGGTCAGATACGCAGTATTTT. Translation gives CASSYRGIGSDTQYF.